This section outlines one T cell receptor (beta chain) sequence together with its context. Its antigen is as yet unknown. The sample belongs to a study of T cell responses to AZD1222 COVID-19 vaccine. Points from the study as a whole: Mostly white British, mostly female donors; authors suggested clonal diversity may be underestimated. There were vaccine-associated CD4 TCRs across spike, dominant at 160-218 and 743-854.

Repertoires were generated with immunoSEQ multiplex PCR, while TCRdb's copy carries only in-frame clones and drops some. The repertoire holds roughly 120,000 clones, with approximately 84% as singletons. This sequence was found in an adult in good health. Sequencing used peripheral blood, obtained on day 0 of AZD1222 vaccination.

Here the CDR3 DNA reads TGTGCCAGCAGCTGGGGGGGGCCCGTCTCTGGAAACACCATATATTTT. Amino acids: CASSWGGPVSGNTIYF. The chain combines TRBV27 with TRBJ1-3; D is possibly TRBD1 (6 bases). Trimming stripped 6 bases from V and 0 bases from J, with 15 bases between. This CDR3 region has 16 residues. Looked up from germline, CDR1 is MNHEY and CDR2 is SMNVEV (reference sequence).